The T cell receptor beta chain described here comes from a study of T-cell reconstitution after alpha-beta-depleted transplantation in children. Preparation of the TCRbeta library used unique molecular identifiers. TCRdb re-called the PCR reads through MiXCR, storing one row per CDR3 protein. The sample has a few hundred thousand distinct CDR3 sequences, approximately 12% seen once. The germline CDR1 and CDR2 sequences are SGHRS and YFSETQ. There are 16 residues in the CDR3. The V gene end was trimmed by 3 bases and the J gene end by 4 bases; junction bases not matched to a gene: 5. This clonotype was recorded a few times.

The J gene is TRBJ2-1, the V gene TRBV5-1; 12 bases agree with TRBD2. The sequence came from a human donor who donated a stem cell graft to a child with combined immunodeficiency. Sequencing used PBMCs from the stem cell graft donor, obtained from the stem cell graft. CDR3 residues: CASSWASGGGYNEQFF. The DNA for the CDR3 is TGCGCCAGCAGCTGGGCTAGCGGGGGGGGTTACAATGAGCAGTTCTTC. Combining the CDR3 with reference TRBV5-1 and TRBJ2-1 gives the whole variable domain KAGVTQTPRYLIKTRGQQVTLSCSPISGHRSVSWYQQTPGQGLQFLFEYFSETQRNKGNFPGRFSGRQFSNSRSEMNVSTLELGDSALYLCASSWASGGGYNEQFFGPGTRLTVL.